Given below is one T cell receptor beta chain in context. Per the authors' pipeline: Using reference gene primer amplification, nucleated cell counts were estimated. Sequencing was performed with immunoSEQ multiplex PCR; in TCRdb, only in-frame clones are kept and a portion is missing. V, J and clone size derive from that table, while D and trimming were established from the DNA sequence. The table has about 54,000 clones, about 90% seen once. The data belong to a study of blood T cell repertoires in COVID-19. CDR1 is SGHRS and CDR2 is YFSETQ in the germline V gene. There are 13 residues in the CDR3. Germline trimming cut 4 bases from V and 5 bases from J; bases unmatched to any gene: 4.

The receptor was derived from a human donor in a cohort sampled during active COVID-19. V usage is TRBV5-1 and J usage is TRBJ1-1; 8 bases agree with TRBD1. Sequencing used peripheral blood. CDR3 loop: CASSGGQVTEAFF. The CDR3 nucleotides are TGCGCCAGCAGCGGGGGACAGGTTACTGAAGCTTTCTTT.